Presented here are 17 T cell receptor beta chains from one specimen sequenced in a study of metastatic and nonmetastatic thyroid tumors. Thyroid surgery took place with no prior treatment in any patient. TCRdb re-processed the PCR reads through MiXCR. The data show approximately 12,000 clones, roughly 21% seen once. Material: adjacent normal tissue. These receptors all stem from a female donor with papillary thyroid cancer or a benign thyroid nodule (not recorded which). Some clones in this sample may be carry-over from other donors' samples.

This chain uses TRBV5-1 with TRBJ2-7, with no clear D. The CDR3 has 13 amino acids. Trimming cost V 0 bases and J 5 bases, with 9 bases left between them. The germline gives CDR1 SGHRS, CDR2 YFSETQ. Written as DNA, the CDR3 is TGCGCCAGCAGCTTGGATCGGTTTGACGAGCAGTACGTC. Translating gives CASSLDRFDEQYV.

As for this clone: The sample has other DNA sequences that encode this CDR3 too. This sequence joins TRBV27 and TRBJ1-5; D unresolved. Germline-derived CDR1 and CDR2 are MNHEY and SMNVEV (reference sequence). Trimming removed 1 base from V and 5 bases from J, with 9 bases in between. The CDR3 spans 14 residues. The CDR3 loop reads CASSLYRGDQPQHF. The CDR3 DNA is TGTGCCAGCAGTTTATATCGTGGGGATCAGCCCCAGCATTTT.

This clone is labeled medium-sized. The CDR3 protein is CASSWGSGGTDTQYF. The CDR3 DNA reads as TGTGCCAGCAGCTGGGGGTCGGGGGGCACAGATACGCAGTATTTT. The chain combines TRBV11-3 with TRBJ2-3; tentatively, D is TRBD2 (6 bases). Trimming removed 4 bases from V and 1 base from J, with 12 bases in between. Germline CDR1 SGHNT, CDR2 YENEEA. CDR3 length equals 15 residues.

By share, this clone ranks as medium-sized. The chain links TRBV7-6 to TRBJ1-3; the D gene is possibly TRBD1 (5 bases). The V gene's germline CDR1 is SGHVS and CDR2 FNYEAQ. The CDR3 covers 16 residues. Trimming cost V 1 base and J 0 bases, with 10 bases left between them. The CDR3 spells CASSLGGPASGNTIYF. In nucleotides, the CDR3 is TGTGCCAGCAGCTTAGGGGGCCCAGCCTCTGGAAACACCATATATTTT.

In this sample, this clone is medium-sized. This chain uses TRBV6-2 or TRBV6-3 with TRBJ2-7, with TRBD2 identical over 13 bases. The trim removed 3 bases at V and 5 bases at J, leaving 7 bases unmatched. The CDR3 covers 16 residues. The germline gives CDR1 MNHEY, CDR2 SVGEGT. CDR3 bases: TGTGCCAGCAGTTATAACCGCGGACTAGCGGGAGACGAGCAGTACTTC. Its translation is CASSYNRGLAGDEQYF.

Ten or more counts support this clone. The chain uses TRBV30 and TRBJ2-3; 8 bases are shared with TRBD2. This CDR3 comprises 13 residues. Germline V gives CDR1 GTSNPN, CDR2 SVGIG (reference sequence). Trimming took 7 bases from V and 1 from J; bases not matched to a gene: 4. The CDR3 reads CASKTSGTDTQYF. In nucleotides, the CDR3 is TGTGCCTCGAAGACTAGCGGCACAGATACGCAGTATTTT.

This clone was counted ten times or more. The gene calls are TRBV5-1 and TRBJ1-5; D is uncertain. The CDR3 has 14 amino acids. In germline, CDR1 is SGHRS, CDR2 YFSETQ. The V end lost 4 bases, the J end lost 7 bases, and 15 bases lay between the germline ends. CDR3 region: CASSPESGRQPQHF. In DNA, the CDR3 is TGCGCCAGCAGCCCCGAATCCGGCAGGCAGCCCCAGCATTTT. The whole variable domain, filled in from reference TRBV5-1 and TRBJ1-5, reads KAGVTQTPRYLIKTRGQQVTLSCSPISGHRSVSWYQQTPGQGLQFLFEYFSETQRNKGNFPGRFSGRQFSNSRSEMNVSTLELGDSALYLCASSPESGRQPQHFGDGTRLSIL.

This clone appeared many times. Other DNA sequences in the sample encode the same CDR3. V is TRBV6-2 or TRBV6-3 and J is TRBJ2-1; 7 bases match TRBD2. The germline CDR1 and CDR2 sequences are MNHEY and SVGEGT. The CDR3 runs 19 residues. The V segment lost 2 bases and the J segment 3 bases; nucleotides outside the gene matches: 16. CDR3 DNA: TGTGCCAGCAGTTACACACCAGGCGGCGCGGGAGCTGGCTACAATGAGCAGTTCTTC. Protein sequence: CASSYTPGGAGAGYNEQFF.

V usage is TRBV20-1 and J usage is TRBJ2-1; 10 positions match TRBD2. The germline V gene encodes CDR1 DFQATT and CDR2 SNEGSKA (reference sequence). V dropped 6 bases and J dropped 4; count of bases not matched to a gene: 6. CDR3 length: 14 residues. The CDR3 loop reads CSAFGLAVYNEQFF. CDR3 bases: TGCAGTGCGTTTGGACTAGCGGTATACAATGAGCAGTTCTTC.

This clone is labeled as medium-sized. Other DNA variants within this sample encode the same CDR3. This chain connects TRBV6-1 to TRBJ1-1, with 7 bases lining up with TRBD1. V was pared by 6 bases and J by 3 bases, with 7 bases of the junction left unmatched. Germline V lookup: CDR1 MNHNS, CDR2 SASEGT. CDR3 size: 14 residues. DNA of the CDR3: TGTGCCAGCAGCCGAGGAACAGGGGACACTGAAGCTTTCTTT. Protein product: CASSRGTGDTEAFF.

Worth noting for this clone: An end of the junction differs from the germline gene, which may be a read error. The gene calls are TRBV7-9 and TRBJ2-7; the D is unclear. CDR1 SEHNR and CDR2 FQNEAQ come from the germline V gene (reference sequence). The CDR3 has 11 amino acids. The CDR3 bases are TGTGCTAGCAGCTTCGGCCACGAGAAGTACTTC. Amino acid sequence: CASSFGHEKYF.

This clone was detected once. V is TRBV5-1 and J is TRBJ1-5; D is ambiguous. The V gene's germline CDR1 is SGHRS and CDR2 YFSETQ. Trimming shortened V by 5 bases and J by 7 bases, and 13 bases separated the two germline ends. There are 13 residues in the CDR3. The CDR3 is CASRDGSGQPQHF. The CDR3 DNA reads TGCGCCAGCAGAGACGGATCTGGCCAGCCCCAGCATTTT.

The chain joins TRBV6-4 to TRBJ2-1, with D perhaps TRBD1 (5 bases). Germline CDR1 is MRHNA and CDR2 is SNTAGT. Trimming pared 3 bases from V and 2 bases from J, leaving 5 bases between. This CDR3 spans 13 amino acids. The chain's CDR3 is CASSEGPYNEQFF. CDR3 nucleotides: TGTGCCAGCAGTGAGGGGCCCTACAATGAGCAGTTCTTC.

This clone showed up just a few times. The J gene is TRBJ1-5, the V gene TRBV6-5; tentative D call: TRBD1 (6 bases). Germline V gives CDR1 MNHEY, CDR2 SVGAGI. There are 16 residues in the CDR3. V was cut by 4 bases and J by 4 bases, with 17 bases left in between. CDR3 residues: CASSSRSRGRNQPQHF. CDR3 DNA: TGTGCCAGCAGTTCAAGGTCCAGGGGCCGTAATCAGCCCCAGCATTTT.

V usage is TRBV12-3 or TRBV12-4 and J usage is TRBJ2-7, with 8 bases matching TRBD2. CDR3 size: 17 residues. The V gene end was trimmed by 5 bases and the J gene end by 4 bases; junction bases not matched to a gene: 16. CDR3 sequence (DNA): TGTGCCAGCAGTCCCCGCTTGGGAGTAGCGGGAATTTACGAGCAGTACTTC. Amino acid sequence: CASSPRLGVAGIYEQYF.

This clone has a handful of counts. The V and J genes are TRBV19 and TRBJ2-2; 12 bases fit TRBD1. The CDR3 consists of 15 residues. Per the germline V gene, CDR1 is LNHDA and CDR2 is SQIVND (reference sequence). The V and J ends lost 7 bases and 5 bases, in that order; junction bases with no gene match: 5. The CDR3 nucleotides are TGTGCCAGTACGCGGGACAGGGGGCTGACCGGGGAGCTGTTTTTT. It codes for CASTRDRGLTGELFF. Combining the CDR3 with reference TRBV19 and TRBJ2-2 gives the whole variable domain DGGITQSPKYLFRKEGQNVTLSCEQNLNHDAMYWYRQDPGQGLRLIYYSQIVNDFQKGDIAEGYSVSREKKESFPLTVTSAQKNPTAFYLCASTRDRGLTGELFFGEGSRLTVL.

This clone was picked up many times. V usage is TRBV11-2 and J usage is TRBJ2-5; D is undetermined. The V end was cut by 1 base, the J end by 3 bases, with 12 bases between. The CDR3 has 15 amino acids. Germline CDR1 and CDR2: SGHAT and FQNNGV. CDR3 residues: CASSLGFVGEETQYF. The CDR3 DNA is TGTGCCAGCAGCTTAGGATTCGTCGGCGAAGAGACCCAGTACTTC. The whole variable domain, remainder taken from reference TRBV11-2 and TRBJ2-5, is EAGVAQSPRYKIIEKRQSVAFWCNPISGHATLYWYQQILGQGPKLLIQFQNNGVVDDSQLPKDRFSAERLKGVDSTLKIQPAKLEDSAVYLCASSLGFVGEETQYFGPGTRLLVL.